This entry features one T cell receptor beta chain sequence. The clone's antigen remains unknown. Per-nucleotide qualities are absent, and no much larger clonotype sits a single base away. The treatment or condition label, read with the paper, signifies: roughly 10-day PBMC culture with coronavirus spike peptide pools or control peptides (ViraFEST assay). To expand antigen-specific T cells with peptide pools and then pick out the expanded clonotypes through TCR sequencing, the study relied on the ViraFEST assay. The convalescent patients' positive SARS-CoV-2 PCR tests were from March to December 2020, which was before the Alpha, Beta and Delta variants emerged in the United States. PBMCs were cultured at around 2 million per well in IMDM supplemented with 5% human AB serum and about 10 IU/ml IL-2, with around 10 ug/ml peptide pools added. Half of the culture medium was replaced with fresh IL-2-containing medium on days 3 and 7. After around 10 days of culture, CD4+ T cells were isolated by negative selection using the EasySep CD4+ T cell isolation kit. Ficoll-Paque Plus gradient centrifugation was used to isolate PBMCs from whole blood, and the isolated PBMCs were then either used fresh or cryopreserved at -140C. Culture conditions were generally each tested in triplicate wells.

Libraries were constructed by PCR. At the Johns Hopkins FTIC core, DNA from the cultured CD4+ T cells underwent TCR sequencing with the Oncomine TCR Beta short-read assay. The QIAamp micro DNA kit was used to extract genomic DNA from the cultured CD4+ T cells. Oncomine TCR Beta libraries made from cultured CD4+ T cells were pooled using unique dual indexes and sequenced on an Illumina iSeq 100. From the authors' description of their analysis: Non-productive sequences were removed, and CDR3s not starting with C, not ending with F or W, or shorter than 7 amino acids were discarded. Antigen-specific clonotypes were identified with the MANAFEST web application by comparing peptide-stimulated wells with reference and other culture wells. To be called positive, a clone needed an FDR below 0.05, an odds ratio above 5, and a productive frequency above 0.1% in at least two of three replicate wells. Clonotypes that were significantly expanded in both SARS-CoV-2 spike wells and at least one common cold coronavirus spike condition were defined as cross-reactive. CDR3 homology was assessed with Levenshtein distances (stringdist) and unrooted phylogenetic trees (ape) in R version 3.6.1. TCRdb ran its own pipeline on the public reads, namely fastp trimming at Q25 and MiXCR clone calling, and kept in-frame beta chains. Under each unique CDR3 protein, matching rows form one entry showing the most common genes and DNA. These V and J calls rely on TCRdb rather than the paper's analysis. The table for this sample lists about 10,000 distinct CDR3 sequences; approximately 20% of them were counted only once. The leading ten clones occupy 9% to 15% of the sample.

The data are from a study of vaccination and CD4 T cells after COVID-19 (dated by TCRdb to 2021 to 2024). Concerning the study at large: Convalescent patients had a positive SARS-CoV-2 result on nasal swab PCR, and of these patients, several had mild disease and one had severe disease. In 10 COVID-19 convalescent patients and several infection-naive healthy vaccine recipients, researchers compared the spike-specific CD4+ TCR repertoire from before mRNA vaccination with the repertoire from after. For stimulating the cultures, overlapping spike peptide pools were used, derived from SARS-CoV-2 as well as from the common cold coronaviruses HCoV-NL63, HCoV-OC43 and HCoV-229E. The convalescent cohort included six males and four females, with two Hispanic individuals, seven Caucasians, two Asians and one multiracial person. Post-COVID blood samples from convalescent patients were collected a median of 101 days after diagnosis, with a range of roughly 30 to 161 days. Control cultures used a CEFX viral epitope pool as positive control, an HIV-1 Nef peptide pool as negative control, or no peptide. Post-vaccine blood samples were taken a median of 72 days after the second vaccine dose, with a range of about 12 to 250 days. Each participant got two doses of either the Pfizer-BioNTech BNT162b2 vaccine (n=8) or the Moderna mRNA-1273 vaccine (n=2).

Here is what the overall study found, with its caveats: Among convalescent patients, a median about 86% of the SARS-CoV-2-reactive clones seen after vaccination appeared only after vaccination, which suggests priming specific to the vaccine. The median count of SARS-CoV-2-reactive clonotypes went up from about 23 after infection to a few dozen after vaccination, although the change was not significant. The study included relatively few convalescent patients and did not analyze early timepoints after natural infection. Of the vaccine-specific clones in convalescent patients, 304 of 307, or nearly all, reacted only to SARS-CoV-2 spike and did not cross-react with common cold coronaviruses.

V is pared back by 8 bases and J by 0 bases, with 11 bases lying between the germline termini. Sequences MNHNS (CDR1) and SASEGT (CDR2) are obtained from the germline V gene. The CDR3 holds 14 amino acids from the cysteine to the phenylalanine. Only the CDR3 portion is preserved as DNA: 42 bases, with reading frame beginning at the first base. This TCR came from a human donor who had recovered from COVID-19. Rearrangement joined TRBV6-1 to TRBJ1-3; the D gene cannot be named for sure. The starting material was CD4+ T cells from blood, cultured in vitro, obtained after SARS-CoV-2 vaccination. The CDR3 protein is CASRSSYSGNTIYF. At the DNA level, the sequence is TGTGCCAGCCGCAGTTCTTACTCTGGAAACACCATATATTTT.